The clone carrying this T cell receptor beta chain was picked up a small number of times. Its cognate antigen is unknown. V lost 5 bases to trimming and J lost 0 bases, with 11 bases between them. The CDR3 runs 13 residues. Germline assignment: CDR1 DFQATT and CDR2 SNEGSKA (reference sequence). This record belongs to a study of T-cell reconstitution after alpha-beta-depleted transplantation in children. Study outcomes and limitations: Newly generated T cells supplied most T-cell counts and diversity one year post-transplant.

It was with unique molecular identifiers that the TCRbeta library was prepared. TCRdb reanalysed the PCR reads using MiXCR and keeps one entry per CDR3 protein. The sample lists roughly 670,000 distinct CDR3 sequences; around 14% were seen once. The source of this sequence is a girl under 10 years old with congenital amegakaryocytic thrombocytopenia, due to receive a stem cell transplant. The chain has TRBV20-1 and TRBJ2-7; TRBD2 is a possible D gene (5 bases). The sequencing here drew on PBMCs, taken before TCRalphabeta/CD19-depleted stem cell transplant. The CDR3 sequence is CSADRDVSYEQYF. In DNA form, the CDR3 reads TGCAGTGCTGACCGGGATGTCTCCTACGAGCAGTACTTC.